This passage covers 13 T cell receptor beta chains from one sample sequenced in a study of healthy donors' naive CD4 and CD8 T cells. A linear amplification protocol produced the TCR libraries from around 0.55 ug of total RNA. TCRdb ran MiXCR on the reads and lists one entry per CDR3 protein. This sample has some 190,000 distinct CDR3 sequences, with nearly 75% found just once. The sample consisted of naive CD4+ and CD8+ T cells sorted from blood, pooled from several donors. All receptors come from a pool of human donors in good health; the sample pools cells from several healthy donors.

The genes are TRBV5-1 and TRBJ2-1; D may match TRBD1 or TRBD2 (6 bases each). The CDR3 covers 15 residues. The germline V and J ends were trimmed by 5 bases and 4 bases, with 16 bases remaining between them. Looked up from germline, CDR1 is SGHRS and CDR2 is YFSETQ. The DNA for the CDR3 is TGCGCCAGCAGACCAACAGGGACTTCTTACAATGAGCAGTTCTTC. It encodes CASRPTGTSYNEQFF.

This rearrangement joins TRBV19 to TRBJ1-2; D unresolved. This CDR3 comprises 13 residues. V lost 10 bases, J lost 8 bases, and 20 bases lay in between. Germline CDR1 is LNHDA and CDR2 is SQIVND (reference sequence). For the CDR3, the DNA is TGTGCCAATACCTCCGACCCTCGAGGAGGCTACACCTTC. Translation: CANTSDPRGGYTF. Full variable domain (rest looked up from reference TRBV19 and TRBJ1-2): DGGITQSPKYLFRKEGQNVTLSCEQNLNHDAMYWYRQDPGQGLRLIYYSQIVNDFQKGDIAEGYSVSREKKESFPLTVTSAQKNPTAFYLCANTSDPRGGYTFGSGTRLTVV.

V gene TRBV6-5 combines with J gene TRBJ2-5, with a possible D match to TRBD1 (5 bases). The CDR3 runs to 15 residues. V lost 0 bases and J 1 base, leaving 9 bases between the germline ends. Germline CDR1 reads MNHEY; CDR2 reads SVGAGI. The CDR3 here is CASSYSTAFQETQYF. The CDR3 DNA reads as TGTGCCAGCAGTTACTCGACAGCTTTCCAAGAGACCCAGTACTTC.

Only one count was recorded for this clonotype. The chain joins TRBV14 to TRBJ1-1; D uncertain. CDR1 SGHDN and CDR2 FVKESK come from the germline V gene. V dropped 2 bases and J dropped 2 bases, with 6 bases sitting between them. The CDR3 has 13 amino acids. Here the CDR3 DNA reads TGTGCCAGCAGCCAAAAGGTCAACACTGAAGCTTTCTTT. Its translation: CASSQKVNTEAFF.

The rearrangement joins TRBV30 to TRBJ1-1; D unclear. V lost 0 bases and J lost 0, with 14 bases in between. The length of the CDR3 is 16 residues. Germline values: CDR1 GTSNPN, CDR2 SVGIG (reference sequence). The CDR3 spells CAWSVGSYTVNTEAFF. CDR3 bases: TGTGCCTGGAGTGTTGGGTCTTATACAGTGAACACTGAAGCTTTCTTT.

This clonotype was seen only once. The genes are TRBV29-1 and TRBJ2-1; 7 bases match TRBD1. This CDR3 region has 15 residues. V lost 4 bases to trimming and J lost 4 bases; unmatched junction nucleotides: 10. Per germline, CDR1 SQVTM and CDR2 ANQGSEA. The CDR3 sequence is CSVVPRQGSYNEQFF. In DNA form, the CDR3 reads TGCAGCGTTGTGCCCCGACAGGGATCATACAATGAGCAGTTCTTC.

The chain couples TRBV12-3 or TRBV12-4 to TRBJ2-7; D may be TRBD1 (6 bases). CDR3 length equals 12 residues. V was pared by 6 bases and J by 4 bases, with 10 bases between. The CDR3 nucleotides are TGTGCCAGCAGCGGGGACATTTACGAGCAGTACTTC. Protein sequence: CASSGDIYEQYF.

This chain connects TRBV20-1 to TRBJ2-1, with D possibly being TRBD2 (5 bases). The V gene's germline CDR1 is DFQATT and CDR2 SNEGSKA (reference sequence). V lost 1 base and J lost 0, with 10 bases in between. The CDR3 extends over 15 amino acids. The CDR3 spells CSARVEGRSYNEQFF. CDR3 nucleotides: TGCAGTGCTAGAGTAGAGGGCCGCTCCTACAATGAGCAGTTCTTC.

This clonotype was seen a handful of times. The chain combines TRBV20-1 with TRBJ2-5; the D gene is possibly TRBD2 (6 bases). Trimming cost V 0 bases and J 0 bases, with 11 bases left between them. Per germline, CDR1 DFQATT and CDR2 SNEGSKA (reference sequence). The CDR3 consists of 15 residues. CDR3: CSARDFGRDQETQYF. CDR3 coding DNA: TGCAGTGCTAGAGATTTCGGGAGAGACCAAGAGACCCAGTACTTC.

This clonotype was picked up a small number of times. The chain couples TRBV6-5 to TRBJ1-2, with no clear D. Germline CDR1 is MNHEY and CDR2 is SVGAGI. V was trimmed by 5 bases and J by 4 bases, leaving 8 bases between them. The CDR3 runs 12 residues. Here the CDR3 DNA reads TGTGCCAGCAGTGAGGACGGCTATGGCTACACCTTC. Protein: CASSEDGYGYTF.

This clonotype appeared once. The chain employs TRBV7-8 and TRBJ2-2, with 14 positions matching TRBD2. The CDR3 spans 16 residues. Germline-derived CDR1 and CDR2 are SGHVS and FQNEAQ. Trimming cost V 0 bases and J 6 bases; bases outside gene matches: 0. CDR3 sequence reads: CASSLAGLAGAGELFF. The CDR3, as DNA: TGTGCCAGCAGCTTAGCGGGACTAGCGGGAGCCGGGGAGCTGTTTTTT.

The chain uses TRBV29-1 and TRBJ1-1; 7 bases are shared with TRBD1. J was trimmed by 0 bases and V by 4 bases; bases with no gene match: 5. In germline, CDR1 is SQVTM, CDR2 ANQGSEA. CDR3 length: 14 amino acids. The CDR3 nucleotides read TGCAGCGTTGGAGAGGGGGCTATGAACACTGAAGCTTTCTTT. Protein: CSVGEGAMNTEAFF.

CDR3 sequence reads: CASIPQRGDTQYF. The CDR3 DNA follows: TGTGCCAGCATCCCCCAGCGGGGAGATACGCAGTATTTT. The chain recombines TRBV6-5 with TRBJ2-3; 7 nucleotides align to TRBD2. CDR1 and CDR2 from the germline V gene are MNHEY and SVGAGI. The CDR3 consists of 13 residues. With V trimmed by 7 bases and J by 5 bases, 6 bases remained unmatched.